This entry concerns a single TCR beta chain. Its specificity is not known. Germline V gene lookup returns CDR1 MNHEY and CDR2 SVGAGI. CDR3 length: 12 amino acids. Trimming removed 10 bases from V and 8 bases from J, with 15 bases in between. TCRdb's copy holds only in-frame clones and misses some; the assay was immunoSEQ multiplex PCR. This sample has tens of thousands of clones, with around 96% found just once. The data are from a study of siplizumab effects on memory and regulatory T cells. Whole-study findings and limits: Naive T cells were seemingly more diverse than memory cells, and major contributions to the alloresponse seemed to be made by them. Suppression by proliferating Tregs derived from siplizumab cultures was not verified. Only a minority of proliferating CD4+ or CD8+ clones had an assignable naive or memory phenotype, with roughly 75-97% lacking one.

The rearrangement uses TRBV6-5 and TRBJ2-1; D is undetermined. Specimen: naive CD8+ T cells sorted from blood. This receptor was taken from a human donor in good health. The CDR3 loop reads CATTPPGDEQFF. In DNA, the CDR3 is TGTGCCACGACCCCACCGGGCGATGAGCAGTTCTTC.